This TCR beta chain was identified during a study of blood T cell repertoires in COVID-19. Study-level background: Acute and convalescent COVID-19 samples came from the United States, Italy and Spain. Sources were T cells, B-cell-depleted T cells, or PBMCs; the material itself was cDNA or gDNA.

Between the trimmed V and J ends, which lost 3 bases and 7 bases, there was a span of 15 bases. The CDR3 has 15 amino acids. Per the germline V gene, CDR1 is MNHEY and CDR2 is SMNVEV (reference sequence). Method: immunoSEQ multiplex PCR; TCRdb's copy keeps in-frame clones and lacks some. The table records about 66,000 clones, roughly 86% of them present only once. This receptor was taken from a man between 60 and 75 years old with acute or convalescent COVID-19. The specimen was peripheral blood. This chain links TRBV27 with TRBJ2-2, with D perhaps matching TRBD2 (6 bases). CDR3 nucleotide sequence: TGTGCCAGCAGTTTTAGGAGGGGAATTAACGGGGAGCTGTTTTTT. It specifies CASSFRRGINGELFF.